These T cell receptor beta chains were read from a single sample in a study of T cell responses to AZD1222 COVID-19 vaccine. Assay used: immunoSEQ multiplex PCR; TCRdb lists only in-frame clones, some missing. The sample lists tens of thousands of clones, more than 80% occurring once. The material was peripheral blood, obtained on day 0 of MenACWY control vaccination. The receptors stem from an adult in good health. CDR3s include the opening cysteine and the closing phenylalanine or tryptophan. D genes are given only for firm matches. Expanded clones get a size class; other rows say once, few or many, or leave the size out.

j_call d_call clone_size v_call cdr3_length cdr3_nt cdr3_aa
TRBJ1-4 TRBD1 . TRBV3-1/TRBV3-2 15 TGTGCCAGCAGCCCGGGGGACAGTCGGTTGGAAAAACTGTTTTTT CASSPGDSRLEKLFF
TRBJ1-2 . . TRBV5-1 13 TGCGCCAGCAGCTTTGAGACAACGGATGGCTACACCTTC CASSFETTDGYTF
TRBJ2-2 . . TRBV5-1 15 TGCGCCAGCAGCTTGGCCATCGGCGGGACCGGGGAGCTGTTTTTT CASSLAIGGTGELFF
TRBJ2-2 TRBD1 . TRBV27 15 TGTGCCAGCAGCCCGGGACAGTATTCGGCCGGGGAGCTGTTTTTT CASSPGQYSAGELFF
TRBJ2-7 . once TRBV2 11 TGTGCCAGCAGTAATTATTACGAGCAGTACTTC CASSNYYEQYF
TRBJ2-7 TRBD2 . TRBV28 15 TGTGCCAGCAGTTTATCAGGGACTAACCCATACGAGCAGTACTTC CASSLSGTNPYEQYF
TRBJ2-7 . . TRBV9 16 TGTGCCAGCAGCGTAGCGACATCCCTTAGCTCCTACGAGCAGTACTTC CASSVATSLSSYEQYF
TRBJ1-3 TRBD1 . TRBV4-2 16 TGTGCCAGCAGCCAAGGCGGGACAGGGGCTGGAAACACCATATATTTT CASSQGGTGAGNTIYF
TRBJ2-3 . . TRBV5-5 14 TGTGCCAGCAGTCACCTTTTGGGCACAGATACGCAGTATTTT CASSHLLGTDTQYF
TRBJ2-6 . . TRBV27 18 TGTGCCAGCAGTTTATTCGGGACACATGACCGTAGTGCCAACGTCCTGACTTTC CASSLFGTHDRSANVLTF
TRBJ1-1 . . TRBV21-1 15 TGTGCCAGCAGCCTCGCGGGGTCTAAGAACACTGAAGCTTTCTTT CASSLAGSKNTEAFF
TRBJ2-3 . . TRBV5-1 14 TGCGCCAGCAGCTTTGGGAAGAGCACAGATACGCAGTATTTT CASSFGKSTDTQYF
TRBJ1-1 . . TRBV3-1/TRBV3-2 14 TGTGCCAGCAGCCAAGCAGGGATGAACACTGAAGCTTTCTTT CASSQAGMNTEAFF
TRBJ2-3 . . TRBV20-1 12 TGCAGTGCTAGTTACCTATCAGATACGCAGTATTTT CSASYLSDTQYF
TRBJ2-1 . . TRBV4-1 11 TGCGCCAGCAGCCTGGCAAAAGAGCAGTTCTTC CASSLAKEQFF
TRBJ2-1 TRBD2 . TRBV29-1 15 TGCAGCGCCGGGACTAGCGGGAGGACCTACAATGAGCAGTTCTTC CSAGTSGRTYNEQFF
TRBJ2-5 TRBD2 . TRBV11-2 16 TGTGCCAGCAGCTTAGCTCTAGCGGGAGGGCAAGAGACCCAGTACTTC CASSLALAGGQETQYF
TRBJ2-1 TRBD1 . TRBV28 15 TGTGCCAGCAGCCTCGACAGGGGAACTTACAATGAGCAGTTCTTC CASSLDRGTYNEQFF
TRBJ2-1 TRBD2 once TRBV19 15 TGTGCCAGTAGTATTGGGACTAACTCCTACAATGAGCAGTTCTTC CASSIGTNSYNEQFF
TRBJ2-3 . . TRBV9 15 TGTGCCAGCAGCGTAGCGGGTAGCAGCACAGATACGCAGTATTTT CASSVAGSSTDTQYF
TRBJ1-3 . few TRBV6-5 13 TGTGCCAGCATAGCGGGGTTTGGAAACACCATATATTTT CASIAGFGNTIYF
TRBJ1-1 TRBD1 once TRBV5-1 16 TGCGCCAGCAGCTTGTGGGGGACAGGTTCGAACACTGAAGCTTTCTTT CASSLWGTGSNTEAFF
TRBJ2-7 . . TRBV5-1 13 TGCGCCAGCAGCCCTGAACCCTCCTACGAGCAGTACTTC CASSPEPSYEQYF
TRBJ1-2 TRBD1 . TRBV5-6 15 TGTGCCAGCAGCCAGGACAGGGGGAGTAACTATGGCTACACCTTC CASSQDRGSNYGYTF